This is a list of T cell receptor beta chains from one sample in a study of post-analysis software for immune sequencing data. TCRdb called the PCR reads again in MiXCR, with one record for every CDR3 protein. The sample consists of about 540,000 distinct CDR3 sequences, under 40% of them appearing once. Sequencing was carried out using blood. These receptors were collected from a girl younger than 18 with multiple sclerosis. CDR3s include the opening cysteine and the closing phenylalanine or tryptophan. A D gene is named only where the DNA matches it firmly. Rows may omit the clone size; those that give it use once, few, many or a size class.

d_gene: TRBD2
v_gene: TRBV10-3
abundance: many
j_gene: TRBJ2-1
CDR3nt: TGTGCCATCAAGACGACTAGCGGGATTGTGGATGAGCAGTTCTTC
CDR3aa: CAIKTTSGIVDEQFF

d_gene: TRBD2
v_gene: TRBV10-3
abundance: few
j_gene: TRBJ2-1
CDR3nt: TGTGCCATCAGGGGGAGCGGGGGCCAGTTCTTC
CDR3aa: CAIRGSGGQFF

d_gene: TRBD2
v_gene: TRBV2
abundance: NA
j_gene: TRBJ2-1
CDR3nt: TGTGCCAGCAGCCCAGGACTAGTTGAGGGCCCAAATGAGCAGTTCTTC
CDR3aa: CASSPGLVEGPNEQFF

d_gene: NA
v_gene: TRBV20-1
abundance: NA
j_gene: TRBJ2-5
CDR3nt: TGCAGTGCTAAGACGGGGAGGCAAGAGACCCAGTACTTC
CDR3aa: CSAKTGRQETQYF

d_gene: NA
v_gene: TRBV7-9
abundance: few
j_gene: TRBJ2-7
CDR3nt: TGTGCCAGCAGCTCCCGGGAAAACGGCGAGCAGTACTTC
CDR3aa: CASSSRENGEQYF

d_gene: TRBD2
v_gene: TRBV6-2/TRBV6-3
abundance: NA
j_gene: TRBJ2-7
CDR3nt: TGTGCCACCTTTGGGACTAGCGACTCCTACGAGCAGTACTTC
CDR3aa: CATFGTSDSYEQYF

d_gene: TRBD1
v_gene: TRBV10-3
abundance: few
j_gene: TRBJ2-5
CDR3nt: TGTGCCATCAGTGGGGACAGGGGCCTAGAGACCCAGTACTTC
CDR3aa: CAISGDRGLETQYF

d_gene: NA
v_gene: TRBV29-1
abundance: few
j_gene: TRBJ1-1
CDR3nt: TGCAGCGTTGAAGATCCGGCGAACACTGAAGCTTTCTTT
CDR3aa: CSVEDPANTEAFF

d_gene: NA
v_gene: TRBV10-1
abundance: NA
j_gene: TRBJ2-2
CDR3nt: TGCGCCAGCAGCAAGACAGGGAACACCGGGGAGCTGTTTTTT
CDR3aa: CASSKTGNTGELFF

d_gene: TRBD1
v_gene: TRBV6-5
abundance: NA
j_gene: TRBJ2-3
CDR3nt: TGTGTCAGCAGTACGGGACAGGGGAGCACAGATACGCAGTATTTT
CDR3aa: CVSSTGQGSTDTQYF

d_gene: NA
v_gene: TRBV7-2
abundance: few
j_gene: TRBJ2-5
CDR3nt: TGTGCCAGCAGCGTAAATAAGGGCGAGACCCAGTACTTC
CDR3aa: CASSVNKGETQYF

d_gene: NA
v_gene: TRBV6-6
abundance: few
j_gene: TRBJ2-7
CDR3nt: TGTGCCAGCAGTTCTTCCATTCTGGCTGGGAACGAGCAGTACTTC
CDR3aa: CASSSSILAGNEQYF

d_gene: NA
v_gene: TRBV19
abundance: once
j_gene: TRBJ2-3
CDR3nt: TGTGCCTCCACCGGGACCCCCTCCGCAAATACGCAGTATTTT
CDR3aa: CASTGTPSANTQYF

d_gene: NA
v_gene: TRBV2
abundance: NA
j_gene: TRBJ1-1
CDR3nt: TGTGCCAGCAGTGAGCTGGGGATGGGCACTGAAGCTTTCTTT
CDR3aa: CASSELGMGTEAFF

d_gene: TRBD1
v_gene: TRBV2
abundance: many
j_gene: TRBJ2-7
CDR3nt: TGTGCCAGCTACAGGGGGACAGACCGCTACGAGCAGTACTTC
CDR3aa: CASYRGTDRYEQYF

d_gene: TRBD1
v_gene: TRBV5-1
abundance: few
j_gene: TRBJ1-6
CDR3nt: TGCGCCAGCAGCTTGGAGGGACAGGGGCATTCACCCCTCCACTTT
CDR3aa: CASSLEGQGHSPLHF

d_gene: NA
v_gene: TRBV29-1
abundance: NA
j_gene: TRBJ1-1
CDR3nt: TGCAGCGTCCAACAAGTGAACACTGAAGCTTTCTTT
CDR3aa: CSVQQVNTEAFF

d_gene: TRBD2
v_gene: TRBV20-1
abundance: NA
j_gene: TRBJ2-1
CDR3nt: TGCAGTGCTAGCCCTAGCGGGGACGGAGCTGAGCAGTTCTTC
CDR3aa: CSASPSGDGAEQFF

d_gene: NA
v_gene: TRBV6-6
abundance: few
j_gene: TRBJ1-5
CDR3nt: TGTGCCAGCAGTTACGAGGGAAGTAACAATCAGCCCCAGCATTTT
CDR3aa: CASSYEGSNNQPQHF

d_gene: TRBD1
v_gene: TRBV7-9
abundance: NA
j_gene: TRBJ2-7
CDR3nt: TGTGCCAACAGCACGGGACAGGACCCCTACGAGCAGTACTTC
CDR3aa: CANSTGQDPYEQYF

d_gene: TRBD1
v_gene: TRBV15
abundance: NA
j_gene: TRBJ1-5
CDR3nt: TGCGCCACCAGCCGCGGACAGGGTTATCAGCCCCAGCATTTT
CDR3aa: CATSRGQGYQPQHF

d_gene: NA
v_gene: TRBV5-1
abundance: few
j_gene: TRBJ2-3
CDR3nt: TGCGCCAGCAGCCCCACTTCAGATACGCAGTATTTT
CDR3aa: CASSPTSDTQYF

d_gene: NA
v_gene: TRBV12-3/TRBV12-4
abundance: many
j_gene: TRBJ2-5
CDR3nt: TGTGCCAGCAGTTTCAGCCTCCAAGAGACCCAGTACTTC
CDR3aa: CASSFSLQETQYF

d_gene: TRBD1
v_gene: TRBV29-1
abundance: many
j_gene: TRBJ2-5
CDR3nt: TGCAGCGAACAGGGGAATGGAGAGACCCAGTACTTC
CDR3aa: CSEQGNGETQYF

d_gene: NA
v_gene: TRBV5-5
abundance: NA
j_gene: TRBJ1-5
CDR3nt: TGTGCCAGCAGCTTGTGGGGGGACGCGAATCAGCCCCAGCATTTT
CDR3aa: CASSLWGDANQPQHF

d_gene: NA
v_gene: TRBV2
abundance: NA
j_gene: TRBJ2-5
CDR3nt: TGTGCCAGCAGTTCATCGGGGCAGAAGGAGACCCAGTACTTC
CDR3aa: CASSSSGQKETQYF

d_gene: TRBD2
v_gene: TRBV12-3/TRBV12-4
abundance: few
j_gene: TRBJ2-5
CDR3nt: TGTGCCAGCAGTACAGGACTAGCGGGGAAGGGGGAGACCCAGTACTTC
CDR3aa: CASSTGLAGKGETQYF